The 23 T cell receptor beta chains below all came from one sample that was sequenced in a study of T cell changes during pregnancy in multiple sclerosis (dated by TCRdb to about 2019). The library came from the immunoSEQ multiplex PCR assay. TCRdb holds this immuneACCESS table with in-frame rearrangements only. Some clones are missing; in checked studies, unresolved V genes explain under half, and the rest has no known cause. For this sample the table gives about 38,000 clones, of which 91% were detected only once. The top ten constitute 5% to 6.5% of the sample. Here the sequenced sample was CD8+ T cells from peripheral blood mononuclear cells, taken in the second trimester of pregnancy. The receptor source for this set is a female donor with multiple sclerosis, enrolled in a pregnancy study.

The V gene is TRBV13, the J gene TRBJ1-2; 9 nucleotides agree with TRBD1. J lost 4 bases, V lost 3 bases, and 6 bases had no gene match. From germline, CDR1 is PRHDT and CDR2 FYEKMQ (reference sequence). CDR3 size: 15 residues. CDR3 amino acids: CASSFPGQGFYGYTF. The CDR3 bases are TGTGCCAGCAGCTTCCCGGGACAGGGTTTCTATGGCTACACCTTC.

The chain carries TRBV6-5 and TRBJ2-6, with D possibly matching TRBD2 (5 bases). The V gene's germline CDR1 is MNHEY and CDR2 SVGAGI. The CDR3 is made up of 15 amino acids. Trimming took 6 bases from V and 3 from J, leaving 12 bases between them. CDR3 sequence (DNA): TGTGCCAGCAGCGACATGGGAGATGGGGCCAACGTCCTGACTTTC. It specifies CASSDMGDGANVLTF.

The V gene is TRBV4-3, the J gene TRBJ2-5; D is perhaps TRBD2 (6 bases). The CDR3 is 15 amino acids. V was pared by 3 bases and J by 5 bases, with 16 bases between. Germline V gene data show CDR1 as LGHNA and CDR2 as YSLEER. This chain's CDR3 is CASSHGGPSGETQYF. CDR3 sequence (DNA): TGCGCCAGCAGCCACGGGGGACCCTCTGGGGAGACCCAGTACTTC.

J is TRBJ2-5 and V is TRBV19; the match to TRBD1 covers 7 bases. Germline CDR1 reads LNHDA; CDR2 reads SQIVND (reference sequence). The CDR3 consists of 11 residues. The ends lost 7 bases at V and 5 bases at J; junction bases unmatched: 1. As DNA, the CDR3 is TGTGCCAGTACACAGGGGGAGACCCAGTACTTC. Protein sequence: CASTQGETQYF.

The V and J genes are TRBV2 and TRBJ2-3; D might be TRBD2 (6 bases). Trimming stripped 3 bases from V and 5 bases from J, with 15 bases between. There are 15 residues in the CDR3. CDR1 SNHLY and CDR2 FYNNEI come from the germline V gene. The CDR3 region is CASSDQRVGGDTQYF. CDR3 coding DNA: TGTGCCAGCAGTGATCAGCGGGTGGGAGGAGATACGCAGTATTTT.

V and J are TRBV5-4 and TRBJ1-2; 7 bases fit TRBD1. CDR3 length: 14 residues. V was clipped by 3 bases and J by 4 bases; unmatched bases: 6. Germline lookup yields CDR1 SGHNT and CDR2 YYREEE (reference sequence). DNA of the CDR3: TGTGCCAGCAGCTCGGGACAGTCCAGCTATGGCTACACCTTC. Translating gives CASSSGQSSYGYTF. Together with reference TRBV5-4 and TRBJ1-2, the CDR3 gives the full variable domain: ETGVTQSPTHLIKTRGQQVTLRCSSQSGHNTVSWYQQALGQGPQFIFQYYREEENGRGNFPPRFSGLQFPNYSSELNVNALELDDSALYLCASSSGQSSYGYTFGSGTRLTVV.

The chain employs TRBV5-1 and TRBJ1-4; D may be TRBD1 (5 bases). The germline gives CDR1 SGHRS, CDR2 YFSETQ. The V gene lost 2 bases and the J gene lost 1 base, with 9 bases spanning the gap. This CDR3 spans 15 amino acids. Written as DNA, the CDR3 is TGCGCCAGCAGCTTATCAGGGATAACTAATGAAAAACTGTTTTTT. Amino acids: CASSLSGITNEKLFF.

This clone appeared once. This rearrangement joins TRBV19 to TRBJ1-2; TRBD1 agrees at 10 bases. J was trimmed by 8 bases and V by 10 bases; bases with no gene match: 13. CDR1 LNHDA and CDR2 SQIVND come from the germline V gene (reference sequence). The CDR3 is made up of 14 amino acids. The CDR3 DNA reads TGTGCCATCCAAAGGGGGACAGGGGCAGGCGGCTACACCTTC. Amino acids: CAIQRGTGAGGYTF.

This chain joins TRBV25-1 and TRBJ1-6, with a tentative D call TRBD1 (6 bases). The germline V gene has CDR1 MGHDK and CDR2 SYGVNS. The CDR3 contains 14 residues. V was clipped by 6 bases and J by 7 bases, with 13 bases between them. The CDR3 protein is CASRDSIRNSPLHF. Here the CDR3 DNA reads TGTGCCAGCAGGGACAGCATTCGGAATTCACCCCTCCACTTT.

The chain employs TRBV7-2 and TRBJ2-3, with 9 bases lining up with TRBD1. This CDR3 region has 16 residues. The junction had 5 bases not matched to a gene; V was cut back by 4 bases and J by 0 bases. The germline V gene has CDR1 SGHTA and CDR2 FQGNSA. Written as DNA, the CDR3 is TGTGCCAGCAGCTCATTCGGACAGGGGAGCACAGATACGCAGTATTTT. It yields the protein CASSSFGQGSTDTQYF. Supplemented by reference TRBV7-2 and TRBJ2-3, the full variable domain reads GAGVSQSPSNKVTEKGKDVELRCDPISGHTALYWYRQSLGQGLEFLIYFQGNSAPDKSGLPSDRFSAERTGGSVSTLTIQRTQQEDSAVYLCASSSFGQGSTDTQYFGPGTRLTVL.

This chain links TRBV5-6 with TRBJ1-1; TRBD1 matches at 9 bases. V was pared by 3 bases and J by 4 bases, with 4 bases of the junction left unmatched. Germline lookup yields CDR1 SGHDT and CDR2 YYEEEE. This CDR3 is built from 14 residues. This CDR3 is CASSWGQGLTEAFF. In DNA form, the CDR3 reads TGTGCCAGCAGCTGGGGACAGGGTCTCACTGAAGCTTTCTTT.

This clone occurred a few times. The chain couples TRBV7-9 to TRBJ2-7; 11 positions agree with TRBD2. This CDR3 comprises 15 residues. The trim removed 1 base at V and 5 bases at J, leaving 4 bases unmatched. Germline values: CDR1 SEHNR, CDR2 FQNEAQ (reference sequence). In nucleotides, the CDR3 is TGTGCCAGCAGCTTAGTACTAGCGGGAGCCCACGAGCAGTACTTC. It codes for CASSLVLAGAHEQYF.

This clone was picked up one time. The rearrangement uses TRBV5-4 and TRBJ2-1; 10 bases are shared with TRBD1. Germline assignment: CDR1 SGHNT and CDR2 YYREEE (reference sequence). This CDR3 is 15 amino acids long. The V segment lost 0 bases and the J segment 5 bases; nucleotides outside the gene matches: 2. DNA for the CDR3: TGTGCCAGCAGCTTGGGACAGGGGGCCCACAATGAGCAGTTCTTC. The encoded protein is CASSLGQGAHNEQFF. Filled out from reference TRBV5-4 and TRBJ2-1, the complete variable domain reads ETGVTQSPTHLIKTRGQQVTLRCSSQSGHNTVSWYQQALGQGPQFIFQYYREEENGRGNFPPRFSGLQFPNYSSELNVNALELDDSALYLCASSLGQGAHNEQFFGPGTRLTVL.

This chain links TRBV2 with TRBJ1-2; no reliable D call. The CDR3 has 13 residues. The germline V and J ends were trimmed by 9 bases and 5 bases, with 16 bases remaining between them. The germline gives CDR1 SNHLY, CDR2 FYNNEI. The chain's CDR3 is CASQPGSLYGYTF. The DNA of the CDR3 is TGTGCCAGTCAACCGGGGTCCCTTTATGGCTACACCTTC.

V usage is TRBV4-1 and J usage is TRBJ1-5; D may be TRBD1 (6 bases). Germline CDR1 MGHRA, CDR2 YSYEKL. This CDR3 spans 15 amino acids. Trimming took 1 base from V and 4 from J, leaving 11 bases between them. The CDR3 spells CASSQGVGQNQPQHF. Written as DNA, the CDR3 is TGCGCCAGCAGCCAAGGTGTGGGACAAAATCAGCCCCAGCATTTT.

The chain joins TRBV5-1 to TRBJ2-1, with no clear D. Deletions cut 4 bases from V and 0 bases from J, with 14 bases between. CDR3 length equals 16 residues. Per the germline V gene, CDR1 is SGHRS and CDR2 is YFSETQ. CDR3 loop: CASSLLSASSYNEQFF. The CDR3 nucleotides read TGCGCCAGCAGCCTGTTGTCCGCGAGCTCCTACAATGAGCAGTTCTTC.

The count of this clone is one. CDR3 sequence (DNA): TGTGCCAGAATTTGGACAGGGGACAACTATGGCTACACCTTC. This gives the protein CARIWTGDNYGYTF. This chain connects TRBV2 to TRBJ1-2, with 9 bases fitting TRBD1. In germline, CDR1 is SNHLY, CDR2 FYNNEI. CDR3 size: 14 residues. V gave up 9 bases and J gave up 2 bases; unmatched junction bases: 7.

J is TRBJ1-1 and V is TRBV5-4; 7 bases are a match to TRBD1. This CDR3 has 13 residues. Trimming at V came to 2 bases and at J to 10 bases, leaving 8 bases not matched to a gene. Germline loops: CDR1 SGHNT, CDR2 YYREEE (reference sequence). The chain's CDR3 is CASSLGQGGIAFF. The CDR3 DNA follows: TGTGCCAGCAGCTTAGGTCAGGGGGGAATAGCTTTCTTT.

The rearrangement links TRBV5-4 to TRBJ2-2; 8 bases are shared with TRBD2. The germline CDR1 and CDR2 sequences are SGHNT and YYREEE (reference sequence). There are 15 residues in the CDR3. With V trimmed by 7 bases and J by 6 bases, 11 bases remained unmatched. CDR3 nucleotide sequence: TGTGCCAGCCGACCGGGAGGGCCGGTGCCCGGGGAGCTGTTTTTT. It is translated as CASRPGGPVPGELFF.

CDR3 sequence reads: CASSLQGEGTEAFF. CDR3 DNA sequence: TGTGCCAGCAGCCTACAGGGGGAGGGCACTGAAGCTTTCTTT. The gene calls are TRBV7-2 and TRBJ1-1; 8 nucleotides align to TRBD1. CDR3 length: 14 amino acids. J gave up 4 bases and V 5 bases, and 6 bases lay outside the gene matches. Germline V gives CDR1 SGHTA, CDR2 FQGNSA.

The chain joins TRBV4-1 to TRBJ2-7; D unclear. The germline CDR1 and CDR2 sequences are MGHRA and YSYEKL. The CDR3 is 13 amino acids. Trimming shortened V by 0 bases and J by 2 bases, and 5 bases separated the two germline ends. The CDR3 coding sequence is TGCGCCAGCAGCCAAGACAGAACCTACGAGCAGTACTTC. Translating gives CASSQDRTYEQYF.

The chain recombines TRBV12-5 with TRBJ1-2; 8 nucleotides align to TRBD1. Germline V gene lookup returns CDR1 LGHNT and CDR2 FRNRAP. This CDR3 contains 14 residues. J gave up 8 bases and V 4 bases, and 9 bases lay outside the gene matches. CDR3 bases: TGTGCTAGTGGTTCGGACAGGGCACGAGGGGGCTACACCTTC. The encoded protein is CASGSDRARGGYTF.

CDR3: CASSLSGTEYF. CDR3 nucleotides: TGTGCCAGCAGCTTGTCCGGGACAGAGTACTTC. The chain employs TRBV11-2 and TRBJ2-7; TRBD1 agrees at 7 bases. The germline V gene has CDR1 SGHAT and CDR2 FQNNGV. With V trimmed by 3 bases and J by 11 bases, 4 bases remained unmatched. The CDR3 extends over 11 amino acids. The whole variable domain, filled in from reference TRBV11-2 and TRBJ2-7, reads EAGVAQSPRYKIIEKRQSVAFWCNPISGHATLYWYQQILGQGPKLLIQFQNNGVVDDSQLPKDRFSAERLKGVDSTLKIQPAKLEDSAVYLCASSLSGTEYFGPGTRLTVT.